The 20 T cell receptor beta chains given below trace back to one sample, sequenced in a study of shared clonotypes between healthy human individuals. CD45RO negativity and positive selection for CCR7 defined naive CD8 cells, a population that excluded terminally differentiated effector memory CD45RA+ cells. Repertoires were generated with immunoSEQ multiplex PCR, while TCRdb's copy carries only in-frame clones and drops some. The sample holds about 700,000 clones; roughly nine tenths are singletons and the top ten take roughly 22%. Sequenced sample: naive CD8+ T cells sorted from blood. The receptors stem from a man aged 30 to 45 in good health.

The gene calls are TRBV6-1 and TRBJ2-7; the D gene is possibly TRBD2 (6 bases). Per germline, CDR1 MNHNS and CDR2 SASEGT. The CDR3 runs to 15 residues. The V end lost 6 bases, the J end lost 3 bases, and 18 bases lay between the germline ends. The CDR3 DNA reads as TGTGCCAGCAGGGAGGGGTTTCCCGACATCTACGAGCAGTACTTC. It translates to CASREGFPDIYEQYF.

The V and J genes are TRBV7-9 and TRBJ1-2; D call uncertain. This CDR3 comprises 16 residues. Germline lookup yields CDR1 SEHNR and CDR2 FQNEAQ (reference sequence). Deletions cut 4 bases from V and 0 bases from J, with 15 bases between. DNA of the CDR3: TGTGCCAGCAGCTCCCAAGGTGGACGGGCTAACTATGGCTACACCTTC. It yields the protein CASSSQGGRANYGYTF.

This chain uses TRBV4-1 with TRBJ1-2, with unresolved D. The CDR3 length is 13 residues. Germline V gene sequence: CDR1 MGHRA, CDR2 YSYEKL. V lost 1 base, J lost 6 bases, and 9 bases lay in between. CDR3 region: CASSQVNGDGYTF. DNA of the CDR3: TGCGCCAGCAGCCAAGTAAATGGGGATGGCTACACCTTC.

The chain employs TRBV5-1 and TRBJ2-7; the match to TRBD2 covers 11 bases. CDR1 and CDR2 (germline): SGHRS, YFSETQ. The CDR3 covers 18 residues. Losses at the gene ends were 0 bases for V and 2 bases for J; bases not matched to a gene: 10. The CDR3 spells CASSLGLGSGREPYEQYF. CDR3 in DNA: TGCGCCAGCAGCTTGGGTTTAGGTAGCGGGAGGGAGCCCTACGAGCAGTACTTC.

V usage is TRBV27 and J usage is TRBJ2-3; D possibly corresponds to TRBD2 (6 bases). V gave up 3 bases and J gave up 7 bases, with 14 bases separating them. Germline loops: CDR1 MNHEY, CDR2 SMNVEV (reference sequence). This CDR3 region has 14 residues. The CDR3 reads CASSLRRAANTQYF. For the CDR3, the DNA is TGTGCCAGCAGTTTGCGGAGGGCTGCGAATACGCAGTATTTT.

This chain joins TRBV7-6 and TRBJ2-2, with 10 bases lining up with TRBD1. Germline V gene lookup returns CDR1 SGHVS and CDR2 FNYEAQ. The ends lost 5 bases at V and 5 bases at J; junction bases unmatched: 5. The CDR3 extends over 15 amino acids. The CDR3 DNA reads TGTGCCAGCAGCGACGCGGGACAGGGGACCGGGGAGCTGTTTTTT. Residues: CASSDAGQGTGELFF.

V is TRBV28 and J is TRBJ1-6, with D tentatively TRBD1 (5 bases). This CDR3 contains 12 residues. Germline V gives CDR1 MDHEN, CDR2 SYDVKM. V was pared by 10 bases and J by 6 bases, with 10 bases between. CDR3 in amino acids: CATRTPNSPLHF. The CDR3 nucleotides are TGTGCCACCCGGACACCTAATTCACCCCTCCACTTT.

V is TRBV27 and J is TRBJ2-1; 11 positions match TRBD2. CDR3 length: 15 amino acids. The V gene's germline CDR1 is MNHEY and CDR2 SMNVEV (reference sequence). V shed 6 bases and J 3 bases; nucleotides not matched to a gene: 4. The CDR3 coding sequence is TGTGCCAGCAGCACCGGACTAGCGGGCTACAATGAGCAGTTCTTC. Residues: CASSTGLAGYNEQFF.

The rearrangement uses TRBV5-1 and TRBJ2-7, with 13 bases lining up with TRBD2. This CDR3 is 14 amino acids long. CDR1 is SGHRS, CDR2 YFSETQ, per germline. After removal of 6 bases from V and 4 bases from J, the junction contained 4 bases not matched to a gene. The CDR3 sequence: CASMRTSGSYEQYF. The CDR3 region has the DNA TGCGCCAGCATGAGGACTAGCGGGAGTTACGAGCAGTACTTC.

CDR3 protein: CASSPHRGQTISYSNQPQHF. The CDR3 region has the DNA TGTGCCAGCAGCCCACACCGGGGACAGACGATTAGCTATAGCAATCAGCCCCAGCATTTT. V is TRBV7-8 and J is TRBJ1-5; 7 bases agree with TRBD1. The CDR3 length is 20 residues. V shed 5 bases and J 0 bases; nucleotides not matched to a gene: 19. Germline V CDR1 and CDR2: SGHVS, FQNEAQ. The variable domain in full, with the rest retrieved from reference TRBV7-8 and TRBJ1-5, is GAGVSQSPRYKVAKRGQDVALRCDPISGHVSLFWYQQALGQGPEFLTYFQNEAQLDKSGLPSDRFFAERPEGSVSTLKIQRTQQEDSAVYLCASSPHRGQTISYSNQPQHFGDGTRLSIL.

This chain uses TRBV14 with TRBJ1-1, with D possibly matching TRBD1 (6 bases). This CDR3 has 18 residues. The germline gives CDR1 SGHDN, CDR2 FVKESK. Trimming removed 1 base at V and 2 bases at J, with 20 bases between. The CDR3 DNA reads TGTGCCAGCAGCCAAGGTATCCGGACAGAAAGTTTAAACACTGAAGCTTTCTTT. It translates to CASSQGIRTESLNTEAFF.

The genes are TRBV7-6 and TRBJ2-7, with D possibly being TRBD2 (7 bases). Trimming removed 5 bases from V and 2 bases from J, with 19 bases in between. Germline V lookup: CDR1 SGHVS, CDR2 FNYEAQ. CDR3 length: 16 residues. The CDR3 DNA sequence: TGTGCCAGCAGCCCAGGGGTGCTAGCGGCAACCTACGAGCAGTACTTC. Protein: CASSPGVLAATYEQYF.

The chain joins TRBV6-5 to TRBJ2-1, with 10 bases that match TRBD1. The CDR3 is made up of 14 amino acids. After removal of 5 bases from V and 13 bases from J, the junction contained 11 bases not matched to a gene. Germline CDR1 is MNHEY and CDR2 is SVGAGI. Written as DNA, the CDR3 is TGTGCCAGCAGTCATGGAACCGGGACAGGGGTTCAGTTCTTC. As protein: CASSHGTGTGVQFF.

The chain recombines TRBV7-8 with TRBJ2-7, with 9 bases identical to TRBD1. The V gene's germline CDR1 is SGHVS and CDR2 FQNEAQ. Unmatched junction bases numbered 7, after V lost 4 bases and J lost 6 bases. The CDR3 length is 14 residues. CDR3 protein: CASSSGTGFREQYF. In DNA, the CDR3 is TGTGCCAGCAGCTCCGGGACAGGGTTTCGCGAGCAGTACTTC. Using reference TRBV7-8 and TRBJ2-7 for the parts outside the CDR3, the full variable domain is GAGVSQSPRYKVAKRGQDVALRCDPISGHVSLFWYQQALGQGPEFLTYFQNEAQLDKSGLPSDRFFAERPEGSVSTLKIQRTQQEDSAVYLCASSSGTGFREQYFGPGTRLTVT.

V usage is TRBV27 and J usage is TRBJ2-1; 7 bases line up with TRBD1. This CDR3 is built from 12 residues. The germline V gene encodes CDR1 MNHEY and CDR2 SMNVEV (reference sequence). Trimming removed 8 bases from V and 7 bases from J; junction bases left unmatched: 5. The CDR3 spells CASRTQGNEQFF. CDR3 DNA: TGTGCCAGCCGTACACAGGGGAATGAGCAGTTCTTC.

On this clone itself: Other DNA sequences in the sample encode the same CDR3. In DNA form, the CDR3 reads TGTGCCAGCAGTCTCCTCACAGATACGCAGTATTTT. This encodes CASSLLTDTQYF. The rearrangement links TRBV27 to TRBJ2-3; D ambiguous. CDR1 MNHEY and CDR2 SMNVEV come from the germline V gene (reference sequence). This CDR3 spans 12 amino acids. V lost 5 bases to trimming and J lost 2 bases, with 5 bases between them.

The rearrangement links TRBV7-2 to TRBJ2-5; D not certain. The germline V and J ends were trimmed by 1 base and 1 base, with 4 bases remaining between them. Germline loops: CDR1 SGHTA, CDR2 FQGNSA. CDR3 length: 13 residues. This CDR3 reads CASSLDAQETQYF. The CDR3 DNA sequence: TGTGCCAGCAGCTTAGATGCCCAAGAGACCCAGTACTTC. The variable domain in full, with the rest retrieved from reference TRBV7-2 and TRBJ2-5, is GAGVSQSPSNKVTEKGKDVELRCDPISGHTALYWYRQSLGQGLEFLIYFQGNSAPDKSGLPSDRFSAERTGGSVSTLTIQRTQQEDSAVYLCASSLDAQETQYFGPGTRLLVL.

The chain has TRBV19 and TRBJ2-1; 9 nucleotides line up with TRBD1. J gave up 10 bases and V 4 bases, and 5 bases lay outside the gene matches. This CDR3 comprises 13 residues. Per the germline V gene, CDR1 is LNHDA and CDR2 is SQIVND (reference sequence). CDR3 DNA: TGTGCCAGTAGTAGACAGGGGGTGGTGGAGCAGTTCTTC. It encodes CASSRQGVVEQFF.

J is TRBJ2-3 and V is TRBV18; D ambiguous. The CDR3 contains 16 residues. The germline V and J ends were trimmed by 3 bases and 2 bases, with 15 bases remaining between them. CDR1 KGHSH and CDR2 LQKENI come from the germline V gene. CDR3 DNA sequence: TGTGCCAGCTCACCTGGCCAGGCCCTGGACACAGATACGCAGTATTTT. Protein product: CASSPGQALDTDTQYF.

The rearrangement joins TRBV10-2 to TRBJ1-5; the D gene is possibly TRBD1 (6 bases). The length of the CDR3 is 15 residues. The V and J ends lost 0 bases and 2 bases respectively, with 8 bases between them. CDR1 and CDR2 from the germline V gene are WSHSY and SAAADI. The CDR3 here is CASSESGAGNQPQHF. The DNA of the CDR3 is TGCGCCAGCAGTGAGTCGGGGGCTGGCAATCAGCCCCAGCATTTT.